A selection of T cell receptor beta chains follows, all from one sample in a study of blood T cell repertoires in COVID-19. Sequenced by immunoSEQ multiplex PCR; TCRdb stores in-frame clones only, minus some. The sample has some 200,000 clones, around 84% seen once. Sequencing was done on a sample of peripheral blood. The receptor set was obtained from a man aged 25 to 40 with active or convalescent COVID-19. The CDR3 runs from the conserved cysteine through the conserved F or W. A D gene is named only where the DNA matches it firmly. Only some rows state a clone size, as once, few, many or a class for expanded clones.

j_gene: TRBJ1-5
d_gene: TRBD1
abundance: -
v_gene: TRBV15
CDR3nt: TGTGCCACCAGCAGAGTAACAGGGGTAGGTCAGCCCCAGCATTTT
CDR3aa: CATSRVTGVGQPQHF

j_gene: TRBJ1-1
d_gene: TRBD1
abundance: -
v_gene: TRBV6-1
CDR3nt: TGTGCCAGCAGTGAGGGGGAGGGGACAGGGGGCCGGGCTGAAGCTTTCTTT
CDR3aa: CASSEGEGTGGRAEAFF

j_gene: TRBJ1-1
d_gene: TRBD1
abundance: -
v_gene: TRBV24-1
CDR3nt: TGTGCCACCAGTGACCACTGGACAGGGGAAGCTTTCTTT
CDR3aa: CATSDHWTGEAFF

j_gene: TRBJ1-2
d_gene: -
abundance: -
v_gene: TRBV28
CDR3nt: TGTGCCAGCAGTGGGCAGGCCTATGGCTACACCTTC
CDR3aa: CASSGQAYGYTF

j_gene: TRBJ1-6
d_gene: TRBD1
abundance: -
v_gene: TRBV6-1
CDR3nt: TGTGCCAGCAGTGCGGCAGGGGGGATGTGGGATTCACCCCTCCACTTT
CDR3aa: CASSAAGGMWDSPLHF

j_gene: TRBJ2-1
d_gene: TRBD2
abundance: once
v_gene: TRBV19
CDR3nt: TGTGCCAGTAGTATCCCCCGAGCGGGGGGGCCGCTTGAGCAGTTCTTC
CDR3aa: CASSIPRAGGPLEQFF

j_gene: TRBJ1-1
d_gene: -
abundance: once
v_gene: TRBV7-6
CDR3nt: TGTGCCAGCAGCTTCATCAACACTGAAGCTTTCTTT
CDR3aa: CASSFINTEAFF

j_gene: TRBJ2-2
d_gene: TRBD1
abundance: -
v_gene: TRBV10-3
CDR3nt: TGTGCCATCAGTGATTCTCAGGGGGCCACCGGGGAGCTGTTTTTT
CDR3aa: CAISDSQGATGELFF

j_gene: TRBJ1-1
d_gene: -
abundance: once
v_gene: TRBV24-1
CDR3nt: TGTGCCACCAGTGATGGCACAGGGCCCACTGAAGCTTTCTTT
CDR3aa: CATSDGTGPTEAFF

j_gene: TRBJ2-5
d_gene: -
abundance: -
v_gene: TRBV6-6
CDR3nt: TGTGCCAGCAGTTGGGACGCGGGGCCGAAAGAGACCCAGTACTTC
CDR3aa: CASSWDAGPKETQYF

j_gene: TRBJ2-1
d_gene: TRBD2
abundance: -
v_gene: TRBV3-1/TRBV3-2
CDR3nt: TGTGCCAGCAGCCAGCGCTGGGGTAGCGGGGGGGCGAGTGAGCAGTTCTTC
CDR3aa: CASSQRWGSGGASEQFF

j_gene: TRBJ2-1
d_gene: -
abundance: -
v_gene: TRBV10-3
CDR3nt: TGTGCCATCAGTGCTTTAGGGGGAGGGCAGGGCAATGAGCAGTTCTTC
CDR3aa: CAISALGGGQGNEQFF

j_gene: TRBJ1-6
d_gene: TRBD1
abundance: -
v_gene: TRBV4-1
CDR3nt: TGCGCCAGCAGTCCCGGACAGGGGGCAATTTCACCCCTCCACTTT
CDR3aa: CASSPGQGAISPLHF

j_gene: TRBJ2-3
d_gene: -
abundance: -
v_gene: TRBV6-1
CDR3nt: TGTGCCAGCAGTGATACAGGGAACCCCCTCGATACGCAGTATTTT
CDR3aa: CASSDTGNPLDTQYF

j_gene: TRBJ2-2
d_gene: TRBD2
abundance: -
v_gene: TRBV6-1
CDR3nt: TGTGCCAGCAGTGAGTCCTCGACTAGCGTTCACGGGGAGCTGTTTTTT
CDR3aa: CASSESSTSVHGELFF

j_gene: TRBJ1-1
d_gene: -
abundance: -
v_gene: TRBV27
CDR3nt: TGTGCCAGCAGTCCAAGACAGGACACTGAAGCTTTCTTT
CDR3aa: CASSPRQDTEAFF

j_gene: TRBJ1-4
d_gene: -
abundance: -
v_gene: TRBV9
CDR3nt: TGTGCCAGCAGCGCGAGGGGAGGGTTAAATGAAAAACTGTTTTTT
CDR3aa: CASSARGGLNEKLFF

j_gene: TRBJ2-3
d_gene: -
abundance: -
v_gene: TRBV10-1
CDR3nt: TGCGCCAGCAGAGGGGTACCCACAGATACGCAGTATTTT
CDR3aa: CASRGVPTDTQYF

j_gene: TRBJ1-5
d_gene: TRBD1
abundance: -
v_gene: TRBV19
CDR3nt: TGTGCCAGTAGTTACAGGGGTAGCAATCAGCCCCAGCATTTT
CDR3aa: CASSYRGSNQPQHF

j_gene: TRBJ2-7
d_gene: TRBD2
abundance: few
v_gene: TRBV24-1
CDR3nt: TGTGCCACCAGTGATTTGGGACTAGCCTACGAGCAGTACTTC
CDR3aa: CATSDLGLAYEQYF

j_gene: TRBJ2-3
d_gene: TRBD1
abundance: -
v_gene: TRBV4-1
CDR3nt: TGCGCCAGCAGCCGGCGGAGGGACAGGGAAGGAACAGATACGCAGTATTTT
CDR3aa: CASSRRRDREGTDTQYF

j_gene: TRBJ1-1
d_gene: -
abundance: -
v_gene: TRBV4-1
CDR3nt: TGCGCCAGCAGCCAAGATAGGGGCACCACTGAAGCTTTCTTT
CDR3aa: CASSQDRGTTEAFF

j_gene: TRBJ1-2
d_gene: TRBD1
abundance: -
v_gene: TRBV30
CDR3nt: TGTGCCTGGGGGGCCGGACAGGGCGGGACTGGCTACACCTTC
CDR3aa: CAWGAGQGGTGYTF

j_gene: TRBJ1-5
d_gene: -
abundance: -
v_gene: TRBV30
CDR3nt: TGTGCCTGGAGTCCCGGGGGGGGTCAGCCCCAGCATTTT
CDR3aa: CAWSPGGGQPQHF

j_gene: TRBJ2-3
d_gene: -
abundance: -
v_gene: TRBV21-1
CDR3nt: TGTGCCAGCAGCAAAGGGGAACGGAAGCGGGAAGGCACAGATACGCAGTATTTT
CDR3aa: CASSKGERKREGTDTQYF

j_gene: TRBJ1-2
d_gene: -
abundance: -
v_gene: TRBV10-1
CDR3nt: TGCGCCAGCAGTGAGTCCAGGGGAAACTATGGCTACACCTTC
CDR3aa: CASSESRGNYGYTF

j_gene: TRBJ1-2
d_gene: TRBD1
abundance: few
v_gene: TRBV11-2
CDR3nt: TGTGCCAGCAGCCCCGGGCCGGACAGGGTGTATGGCTACACCTTC
CDR3aa: CASSPGPDRVYGYTF

j_gene: TRBJ2-3
d_gene: -
abundance: -
v_gene: TRBV11-2
CDR3nt: TGTGCCAGCAGCCCCCGCTGGCGGGGACCGCGAGATACGCAGTATTTT
CDR3aa: CASSPRWRGPRDTQYF

j_gene: TRBJ2-2
d_gene: -
abundance: -
v_gene: TRBV5-1
CDR3nt: TGCGCCAGCAACCCCATGGGACTTATGAACACCGGGGAGCTGTTTTTT
CDR3aa: CASNPMGLMNTGELFF

j_gene: TRBJ1-2
d_gene: -
abundance: -
v_gene: TRBV29-1
CDR3nt: TGCAGCGTTCCGCCCCAGGGGACGGGTGGCTACACCTTC
CDR3aa: CSVPPQGTGGYTF

j_gene: TRBJ1-5
d_gene: -
abundance: -
v_gene: TRBV23-1
CDR3nt: TGCGCCAGCAGTCAATCGCGGGGAAAGGAATATCAGCCCCAGCATTTT
CDR3aa: CASSQSRGKEYQPQHF

j_gene: TRBJ2-2
d_gene: TRBD1
abundance: -
v_gene: TRBV7-2
CDR3nt: TGTGCCAGCAGCCTCAGGACAGGGGCCACCGGGGAGCTGTTTTTT
CDR3aa: CASSLRTGATGELFF

j_gene: TRBJ1-1
d_gene: -
abundance: -
v_gene: TRBV4-1
CDR3nt: TGCGCCAGCAGCCAAACAGCAGGGGTGAACACTGAAGCTTTCTTT
CDR3aa: CASSQTAGVNTEAFF

j_gene: TRBJ2-5
d_gene: TRBD1
abundance: few
v_gene: TRBV5-1
CDR3nt: TGCGCCAGCAGACCCGGGACAGGGGGCGCCCCCCAAGAGACCCAGTACTTC
CDR3aa: CASRPGTGGAPQETQYF

j_gene: TRBJ2-7
d_gene: -
abundance: -
v_gene: TRBV28
CDR3nt: TGTGCCAGCAGTTTCCGGAGGGGGGGACCCCCCTACGAGCAGTACTTC
CDR3aa: CASSFRRGGPPYEQYF

j_gene: TRBJ2-5
d_gene: -
abundance: -
v_gene: TRBV6-6
CDR3nt: TGTGCCAGCAGTTACGCATTAATGCGGGAGACCCAGTACTTC
CDR3aa: CASSYALMRETQYF

j_gene: TRBJ1-1
d_gene: TRBD1
abundance: -
v_gene: TRBV7-3
CDR3nt: TGTGCCAGCAGCTTAAGTCGGGACAGGGGTTCTGAAGCTTTCTTT
CDR3aa: CASSLSRDRGSEAFF

j_gene: TRBJ1-1
d_gene: -
abundance: -
v_gene: TRBV10-3
CDR3nt: TGTGCCATCAGTTCGCAGGGGATCAACACTGAAGCTTTCTTT
CDR3aa: CAISSQGINTEAFF

j_gene: TRBJ1-5
d_gene: TRBD1
abundance: -
v_gene: TRBV30
CDR3nt: TGTGCCTGGAGTGTACCCGGACAGGGCAATCAGCCCCAGCATTTT
CDR3aa: CAWSVPGQGNQPQHF

j_gene: TRBJ1-4
d_gene: -
abundance: -
v_gene: TRBV6-5
CDR3nt: TGTGCCAGCAGCAAAGGATGGGGGGACGAAAAACTGTTTTTT
CDR3aa: CASSKGWGDEKLFF

j_gene: TRBJ2-2
d_gene: -
abundance: -
v_gene: TRBV5-1
CDR3nt: TGCGCCAGCAGCCGACTGGGGGGTGACACCGGGGAGCTGTTTTTT
CDR3aa: CASSRLGGDTGELFF

j_gene: TRBJ2-3
d_gene: -
abundance: -
v_gene: TRBV28
CDR3nt: TGTGCCAGCAGTAAACGGAGGACAGCGTCCAGGGATACGCAGTATTTT
CDR3aa: CASSKRRTASRDTQYF

j_gene: TRBJ1-2
d_gene: -
abundance: -
v_gene: TRBV24-1
CDR3nt: TGTGCCACCAGTGATTGGAACAGGAACTATGGCTACACCTTC
CDR3aa: CATSDWNRNYGYTF

j_gene: TRBJ2-7
d_gene: TRBD1
abundance: -
v_gene: TRBV27
CDR3nt: TGTGCCAGCAGTTTAAAACAGGGGGCCCCCTACGAGCAGTACTTC
CDR3aa: CASSLKQGAPYEQYF

j_gene: TRBJ1-2
d_gene: -
abundance: -
v_gene: TRBV6-2/TRBV6-3
CDR3nt: TGTGCCAGCAGTGATTCAGGGTACAACTACACCTTC
CDR3aa: CASSDSGYNYTF